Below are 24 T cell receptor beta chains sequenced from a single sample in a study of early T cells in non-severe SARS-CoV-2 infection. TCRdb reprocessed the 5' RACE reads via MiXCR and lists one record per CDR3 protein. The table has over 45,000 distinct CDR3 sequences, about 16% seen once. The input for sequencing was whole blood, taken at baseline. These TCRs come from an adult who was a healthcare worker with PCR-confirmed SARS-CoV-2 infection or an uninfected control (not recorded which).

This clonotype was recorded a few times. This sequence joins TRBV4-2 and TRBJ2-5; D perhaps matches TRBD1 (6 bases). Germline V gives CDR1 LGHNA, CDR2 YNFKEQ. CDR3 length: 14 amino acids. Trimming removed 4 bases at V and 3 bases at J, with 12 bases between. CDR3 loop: CASSPTGTKETQYF. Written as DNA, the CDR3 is TGTGCCAGCAGCCCAACCGGGACAAAAGAGACCCAGTACTTC.

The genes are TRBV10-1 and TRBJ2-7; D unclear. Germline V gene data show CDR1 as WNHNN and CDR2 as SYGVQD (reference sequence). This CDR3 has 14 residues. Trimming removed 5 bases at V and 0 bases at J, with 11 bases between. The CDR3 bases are TGCGCCAGCAGTTTAGGACCGAACTCCTACGAGCAGTACTTC. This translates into CASSLGPNSYEQYF.

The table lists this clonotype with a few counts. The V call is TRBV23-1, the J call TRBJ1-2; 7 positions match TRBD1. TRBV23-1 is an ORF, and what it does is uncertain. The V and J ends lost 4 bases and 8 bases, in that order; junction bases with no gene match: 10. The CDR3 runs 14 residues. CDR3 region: CASSRCPRGYGYTF. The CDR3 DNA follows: TGCGCCAGCAGTCGGTGCCCCAGGGGGTACGGCTACACCTTC.

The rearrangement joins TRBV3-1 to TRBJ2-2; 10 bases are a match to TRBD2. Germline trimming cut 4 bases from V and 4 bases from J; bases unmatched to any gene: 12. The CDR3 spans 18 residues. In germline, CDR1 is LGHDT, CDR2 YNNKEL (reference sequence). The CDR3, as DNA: TGTGCCAGCAGCCTGGGACTAGCGAAGTATCCGTTCACCGGGGAGCTGTTTTTT. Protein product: CASSLGLAKYPFTGELFF. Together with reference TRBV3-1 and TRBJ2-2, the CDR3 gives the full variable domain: DTAVSQTPKYLVTQMGNDKSIKCEQNLGHDTMYWYKQDSKKFLKIMFSYNNKELIINETVPNRFSPKSPDKAHLNLHINSLELGDSAVYFCASSLGLAKYPFTGELFFGEGSRLTVL.

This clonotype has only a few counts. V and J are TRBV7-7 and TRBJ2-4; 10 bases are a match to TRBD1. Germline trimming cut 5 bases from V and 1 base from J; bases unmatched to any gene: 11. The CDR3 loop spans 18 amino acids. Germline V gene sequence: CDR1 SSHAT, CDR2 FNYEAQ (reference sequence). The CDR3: CASSPKPGTGEAKNIQYF. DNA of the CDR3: TGTGCCAGCAGCCCCAAGCCCGGGACAGGGGAGGCCAAAAACATTCAGTACTTC.

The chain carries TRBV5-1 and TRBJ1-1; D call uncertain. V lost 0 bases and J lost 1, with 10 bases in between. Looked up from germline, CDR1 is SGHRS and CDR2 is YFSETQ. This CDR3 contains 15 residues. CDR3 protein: CASSLDPRKNTEAFF. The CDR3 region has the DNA TGCGCCAGCAGCTTGGATCCCAGGAAGAACACTGAAGCTTTCTTT.

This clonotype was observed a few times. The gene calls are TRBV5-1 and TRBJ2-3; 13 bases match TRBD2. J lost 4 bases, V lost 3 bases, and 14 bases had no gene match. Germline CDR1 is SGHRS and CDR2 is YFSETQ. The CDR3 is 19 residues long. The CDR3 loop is CASSSPSPTSGGAADTQYF. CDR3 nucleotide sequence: TGCGCCAGCAGCTCCCCGAGCCCAACTAGCGGGGGGGCCGCAGATACGCAGTATTTT.

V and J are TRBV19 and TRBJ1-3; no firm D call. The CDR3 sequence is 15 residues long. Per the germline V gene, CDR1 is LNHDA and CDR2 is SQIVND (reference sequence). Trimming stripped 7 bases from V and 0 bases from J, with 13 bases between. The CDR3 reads CASMLDGNSGNTIYF. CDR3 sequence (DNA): TGTGCCAGTATGCTTGACGGAAACTCTGGAAACACCATATATTTT.

The DNA of the CDR3 is TGTGCCATCGGTTCTTCCTACAATGAGCAGTTCTTC. The encoded protein is CAIGSSYNEQFF. The rearrangement links TRBV10-3 to TRBJ2-1; no firm D call. Germline CDR1 reads ENHRY; CDR2 reads SYGVKD. The V and J ends lost 8 bases and 1 base respectively, with 6 bases between them. The CDR3 runs to 12 residues.

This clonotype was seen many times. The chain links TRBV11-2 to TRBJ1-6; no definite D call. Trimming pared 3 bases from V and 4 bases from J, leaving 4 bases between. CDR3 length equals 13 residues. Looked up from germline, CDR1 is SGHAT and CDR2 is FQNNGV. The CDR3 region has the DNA TGTGCCAGCAGCTTCTCGTATAATTCACCCCTCCACTTT. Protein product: CASSFSYNSPLHF. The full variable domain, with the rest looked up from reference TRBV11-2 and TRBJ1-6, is EAGVAQSPRYKIIEKRQSVAFWCNPISGHATLYWYQQILGQGPKLLIQFQNNGVVDDSQLPKDRFSAERLKGVDSTLKIQPAKLEDSAVYLCASSFSYNSPLHFGNGTRLTVT.

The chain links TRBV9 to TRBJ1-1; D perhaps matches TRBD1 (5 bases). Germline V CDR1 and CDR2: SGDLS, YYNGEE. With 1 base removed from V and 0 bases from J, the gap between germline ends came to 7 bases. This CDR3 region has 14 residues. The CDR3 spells CASSVSGMNTEAFF. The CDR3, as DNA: TGTGCCAGCAGCGTATCAGGGATGAACACTGAAGCTTTCTTT.

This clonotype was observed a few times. The CDR3 sequence is CASSETRYSEQYF. In DNA, the CDR3 is TGCGCCAGCAGTGAAACCCGGTACTCCGAGCAGTACTTC. V gene TRBV10-1 combines with J gene TRBJ2-7; D gene uncertain. In germline, CDR1 is WNHNN, CDR2 SYGVQD (reference sequence). The CDR3 is made up of 13 amino acids. V lost 3 bases, J lost 6 bases, and 12 bases lay in between.

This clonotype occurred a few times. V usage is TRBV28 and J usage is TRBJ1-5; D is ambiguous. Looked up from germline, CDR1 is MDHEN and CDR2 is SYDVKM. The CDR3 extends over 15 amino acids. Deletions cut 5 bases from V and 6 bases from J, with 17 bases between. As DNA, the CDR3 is TGTGCCAGCAGTCCCACCGCAGTCCAGCCTCAGCCCCAGCATTTT. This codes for CASSPTAVQPQPQHF.

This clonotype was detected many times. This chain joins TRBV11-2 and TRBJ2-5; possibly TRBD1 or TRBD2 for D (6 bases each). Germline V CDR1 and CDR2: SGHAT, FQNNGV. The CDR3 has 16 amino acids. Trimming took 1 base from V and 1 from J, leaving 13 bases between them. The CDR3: CASSLAGGGLQETQYF. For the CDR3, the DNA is TGTGCCAGCAGCTTAGCAGGAGGGGGACTCCAAGAGACCCAGTACTTC.

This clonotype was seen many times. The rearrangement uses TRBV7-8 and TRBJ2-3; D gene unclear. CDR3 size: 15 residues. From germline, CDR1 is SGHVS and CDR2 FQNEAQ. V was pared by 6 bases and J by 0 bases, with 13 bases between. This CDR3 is CASRSTSGSTDTQYF. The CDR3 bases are TGTGCCAGCAGATCAACGTCGGGTAGCACAGATACGCAGTATTTT.

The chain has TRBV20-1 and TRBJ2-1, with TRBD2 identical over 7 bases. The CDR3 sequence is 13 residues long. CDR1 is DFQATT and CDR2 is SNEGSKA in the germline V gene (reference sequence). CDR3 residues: CRIPGTTANEQFF. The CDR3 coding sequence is TGCAGGATTCCCGGGACTACCGCAAATGAGCAGTTCTTC.

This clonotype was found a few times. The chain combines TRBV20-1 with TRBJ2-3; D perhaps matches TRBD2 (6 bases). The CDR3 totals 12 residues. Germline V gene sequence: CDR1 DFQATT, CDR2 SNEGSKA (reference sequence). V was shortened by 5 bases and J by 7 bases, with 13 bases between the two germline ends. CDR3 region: CSAPGTPNTQYF. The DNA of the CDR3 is TGCAGTGCTCCCGGGACTCCGAATACGCAGTATTTT.

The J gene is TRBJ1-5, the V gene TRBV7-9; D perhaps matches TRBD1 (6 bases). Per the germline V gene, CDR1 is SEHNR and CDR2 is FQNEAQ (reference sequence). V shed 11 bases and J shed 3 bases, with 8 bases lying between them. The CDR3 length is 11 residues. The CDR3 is CAGGANQPQHF. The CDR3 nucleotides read TGTGCCGGGGGGGCCAATCAGCCCCAGCATTTT.

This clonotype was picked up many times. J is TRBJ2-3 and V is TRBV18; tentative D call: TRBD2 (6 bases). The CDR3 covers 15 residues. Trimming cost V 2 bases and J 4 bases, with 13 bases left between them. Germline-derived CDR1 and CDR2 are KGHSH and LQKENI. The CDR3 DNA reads TGTGCCAGCTCACCAACCCAGGGACTGGCAGATACGCAGTATTTT. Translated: CASSPTQGLADTQYF.

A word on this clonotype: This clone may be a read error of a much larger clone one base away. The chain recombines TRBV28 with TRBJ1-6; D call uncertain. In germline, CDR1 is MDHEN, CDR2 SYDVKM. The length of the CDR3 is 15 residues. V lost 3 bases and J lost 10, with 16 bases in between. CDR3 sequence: CASSLGTLPGSPLHF. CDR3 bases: TGTGCCAGCAGTTTGGGTACCCTACCGGGGTCACCCCTCCACTTT.

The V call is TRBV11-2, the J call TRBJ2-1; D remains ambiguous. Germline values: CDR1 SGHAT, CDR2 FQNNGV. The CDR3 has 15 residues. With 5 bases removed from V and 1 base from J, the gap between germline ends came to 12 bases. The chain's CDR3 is CASSLLSRSYNEQFF. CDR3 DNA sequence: TGTGCCAGCAGCCTTCTATCAAGATCCTACAATGAGCAGTTCTTC. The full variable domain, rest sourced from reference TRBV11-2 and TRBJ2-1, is EAGVAQSPRYKIIEKRQSVAFWCNPISGHATLYWYQQILGQGPKLLIQFQNNGVVDDSQLPKDRFSAERLKGVDSTLKIQPAKLEDSAVYLCASSLLSRSYNEQFFGPGTRLTVL.

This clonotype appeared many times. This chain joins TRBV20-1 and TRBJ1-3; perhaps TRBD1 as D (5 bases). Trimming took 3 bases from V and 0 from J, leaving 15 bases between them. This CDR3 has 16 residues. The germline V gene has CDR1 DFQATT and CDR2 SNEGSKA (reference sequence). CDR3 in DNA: TGCAGTGCTAGTGACTTCAGGGCGAGCTCTGGAAACACCATATATTTT. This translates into CSASDFRASSGNTIYF.

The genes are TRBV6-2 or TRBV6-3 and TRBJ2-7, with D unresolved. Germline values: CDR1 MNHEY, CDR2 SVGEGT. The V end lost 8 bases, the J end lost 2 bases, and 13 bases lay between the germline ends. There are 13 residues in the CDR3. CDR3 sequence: CASAWLAPYEQYF. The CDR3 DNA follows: TGTGCCAGCGCCTGGCTGGCCCCCTACGAGCAGTACTTC.

For the CDR3, the DNA is TGTGCCAGCAGTTACCCCGCGAACAGGATCAACTATGGCTACACCTTC. Translation: CASSYPANRINYGYTF. The chain links TRBV6-6 to TRBJ1-2; TRBD1 might be the D (5 bases). Trimming shortened V by 2 bases and J by 2 bases, and 15 bases separated the two germline ends. This CDR3 has 16 residues. Germline CDR1 reads MNHNY; CDR2 reads SVGAGI (reference sequence).